These 8 T cell receptor beta chains were all obtained from the same sample, sequenced in a study of shared clonotypes between healthy human individuals. Only in-frame clones appear in the TCRdb table, and some are missing; sequencing was by immunoSEQ multiplex PCR. The sample consists of 450,000 or so clones, roughly four fifths of them appearing once. The sample comprised PBMCs. The source of these receptors is a woman between 40 and 55 years old in good health. Some clones in this sample may be carry-over from other donors' samples.

About this clone: A single base is all that separates this from a far larger clone, so a read error is likely. V and J are TRBV5-1 and TRBJ2-7, with D unresolved. Germline loops: CDR1 SGHRS, CDR2 YFSETQ. V lost 5 bases to trimming and J lost 0 bases, with 15 bases between them. There are 15 residues in the CDR3. CDR3 in DNA: TGCGCCAGCAGAAAAGCCGCAGATTACTCCTACGAGCAGTACTTC. Amino acid sequence: CASRKAADYSYEQYF.

The rearrangement links TRBV25-1 to TRBJ2-3; D perhaps matches TRBD2 (5 bases). Looked up from germline, CDR1 is MGHDK and CDR2 is SYGVNS. V lost 3 bases to trimming and J lost 0 bases, with 7 bases between them. The CDR3 is 14 amino acids. CDR3 bases: TGTGCCAGCAGTGATCGGACTAGCACAGATACGCAGTATTTT. It yields the protein CASSDRTSTDTQYF.

As regards this clone: The same CDR3 can be traced to other DNA sequences in this sample. The rearrangement uses TRBV7-9 and TRBJ2-3; TRBD2 matches at 13 bases. J was trimmed by 5 bases and V by 4 bases; bases with no gene match: 3. Germline V gives CDR1 SEHNR, CDR2 FQNEAQ (reference sequence). CDR3 size: 15 residues. CDR3: CASSSGLAGVDTQYF. The CDR3 DNA reads as TGTGCCAGCAGCTCAGGACTAGCGGGAGTAGATACGCAGTATTTT.

This chain links TRBV7-9 with TRBJ1-2; no clear D. V was cut by 1 base and J by 6 bases, with 9 bases left in between. There are 13 residues in the CDR3. CDR1 and CDR2 (germline): SEHNR, FQNEAQ (reference sequence). The CDR3 sequence: CASSLEVGDGYTF. As DNA, the CDR3 is TGTGCCAGCAGCTTAGAAGTAGGCGATGGCTACACCTTC.

The DNA of the CDR3 is TGTGCCAGCAGTTCGGGAGATGTCACCGGGGAGCTGTTTTTT. Its protein is CASSSGDVTGELFF. This rearrangement joins TRBV6-5 to TRBJ2-2; D may be TRBD2 (6 bases). Germline CDR1 MNHEY, CDR2 SVGAGI. The CDR3 consists of 14 residues. V was clipped by 4 bases and J by 4 bases, with 10 bases between them.

The chain links TRBV28 to TRBJ2-3; D could derive from TRBD1 or TRBD2 (8 bases each). Trimming pared 6 bases from V and 10 bases from J, leaving 17 bases between. CDR1 MDHEN and CDR2 SYDVKM come from the germline V gene. The CDR3 has 13 residues. CDR3 DNA sequence: TGTGCCAGCAGCCCCGGGGGGGGACAGGCGCAGTATTTT. Its translation is CASSPGGGQAQYF.

Many counts were recorded for this clone. The J gene is TRBJ1-2, the V gene TRBV7-8, with TRBD1 matching 9 bases. The germline gives CDR1 SGHVS, CDR2 FQNEAQ. Trimming removed 0 bases from V and 3 bases from J; junction bases left unmatched: 8. There are 17 residues in the CDR3. The DNA for the CDR3 is TGTGCCAGCAGCTTAGCCACACAGGGGGCTGGGTACTATGGCTACACCTTC. This encodes CASSLATQGAGYYGYTF.

V usage is TRBV30 and J usage is TRBJ1-6; D remains unclear. Germline CDR1 is GTSNPN and CDR2 is SVGIG (reference sequence). V gave up 4 bases and J gave up 2 bases, with 0 bases separating them. The CDR3 contains 11 residues. CDR3 sequence: CAWTYNSPLHF. The CDR3 DNA reads as TGTGCCTGGACCTATAATTCACCCCTCCACTTT.